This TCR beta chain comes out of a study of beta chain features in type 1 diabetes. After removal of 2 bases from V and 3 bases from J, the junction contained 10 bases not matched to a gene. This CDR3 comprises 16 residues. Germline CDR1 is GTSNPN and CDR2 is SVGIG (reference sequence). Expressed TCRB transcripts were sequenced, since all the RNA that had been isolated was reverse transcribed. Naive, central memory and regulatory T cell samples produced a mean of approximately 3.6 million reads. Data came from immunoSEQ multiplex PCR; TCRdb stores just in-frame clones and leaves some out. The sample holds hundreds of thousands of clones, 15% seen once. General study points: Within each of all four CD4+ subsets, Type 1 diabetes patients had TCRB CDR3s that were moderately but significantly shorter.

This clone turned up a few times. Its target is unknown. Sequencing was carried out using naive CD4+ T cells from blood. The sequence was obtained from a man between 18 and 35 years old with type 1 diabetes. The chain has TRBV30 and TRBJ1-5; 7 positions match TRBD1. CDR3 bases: TGTGCCTGGAGTTTATCCGGGACAGCACACAATCAGCCCCAGCATTTT. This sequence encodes CAWSLSGTAHNQPQHF.